A single sample is the source of the 20 T cell receptor beta chains below, sequenced in a study of blood T cell repertoires in COVID-19. Profiling relied on immunoSEQ multiplex PCR, and the TCRdb table lists in-frame clones only, not all of them. The sample contains tens of thousands of clones, less than 90% of which appear only once. The sample was peripheral blood. These receptors came from a man older than 75 with acute or convalescent COVID-19.

V and J are TRBV7-2 and TRBJ2-1; D call uncertain. V was pared by 5 bases and J by 10 bases, with 12 bases between. This CDR3 is built from 12 residues. Germline loops: CDR1 SGHTA, CDR2 FQGNSA. CDR3 coding DNA: TGTGCCAGCAGCCTCAGATCCATGGAGCAGTTCTTC. Its translation: CASSLRSMEQFF. The complete variable domain, with remaining parts taken from reference TRBV7-2 and TRBJ2-1, reads GAGVSQSPSNKVTEKGKDVELRCDPISGHTALYWYRQSLGQGLEFLIYFQGNSAPDKSGLPSDRFSAERTGGSVSTLTIQRTQQEDSAVYLCASSLRSMEQFFGPGTRLTVL.

The chain joins TRBV6-2 or TRBV6-3 to TRBJ1-2; 9 positions agree with TRBD1. Unmatched junction bases numbered 7, after V lost 4 bases and J lost 4 bases. The length of the CDR3 is 15 residues. The germline V gene has CDR1 MNHEY and CDR2 SVGEGT. The CDR3 DNA follows: TGTGCCAGCAGTTTCCCGGGACAGGGCCTCTATGGCTACACCTTC. Its translation: CASSFPGQGLYGYTF.

The gene calls are TRBV9 and TRBJ2-7, with 7 bases that match TRBD2. This CDR3 comprises 14 residues. Trimming cost V 2 bases and J 6 bases; bases outside gene matches: 8. Germline CDR1 is SGDLS and CDR2 is YYNGEE. CDR3 DNA sequence: TGTGCCAGCAGCGTTGCCCCCACGGGAGGCGAGCAGTACTTC. Translating it yields CASSVAPTGGEQYF.

The J gene is TRBJ2-5, the V gene TRBV6-2 or TRBV6-3, with 12 positions matching TRBD2. The CDR3 is made up of 17 amino acids. Looked up from germline, CDR1 is MNHEY and CDR2 is SVGEGT. With 4 bases clipped from V and 4 bases from J, the junction kept 10 bases outside the gene matches. In DNA form, the CDR3 reads TGTGCCAGCAGTTTTTTGACTAGCGGGAGAGTAAGAGAGACCCAGTACTTC. This codes for CASSFLTSGRVRETQYF.

The rearrangement uses TRBV18 and TRBJ1-1, with 7 bases fitting TRBD1. Germline V lookup: CDR1 KGHSH, CDR2 LQKENI. The CDR3 contains 13 residues. V lost 8 bases, J lost 1 base, and 4 bases stayed unmatched. The CDR3 DNA is TGTGCCAGCGGTCGGGACAGGAACACTGAAGCTTTCTTT. As protein: CASGRDRNTEAFF.

The V call is TRBV28, the J call TRBJ2-7; 11 nucleotides agree with TRBD1. Losses at the gene ends were 7 bases for V and 2 bases for J; bases not matched to a gene: 1. Germline CDR1 is MDHEN and CDR2 is SYDVKM. The CDR3 loop spans 13 amino acids. This CDR3 reads CASKGQGAYEQYF. The CDR3 bases are TGTGCCAGCAAGGGACAGGGGGCCTACGAGCAGTACTTC.

The genes are TRBV5-1 and TRBJ2-3; D remains unclear. Looked up from germline, CDR1 is SGHRS and CDR2 is YFSETQ. There are 14 residues in the CDR3. The ends were cut back, 3 bases at V and 0 bases at J, with 8 bases in the middle. CDR3 sequence reads: CASSYYQSTDTQYF. The CDR3 coding sequence is TGCGCCAGCAGCTACTACCAGAGCACAGATACGCAGTATTTT.

The genes are TRBV30 and TRBJ2-1; TRBD2 matches at 7 bases. The V and J ends lost 5 bases and 0 bases, in that order; junction bases with no gene match: 13. The CDR3 loop spans 17 amino acids. The germline V gene has CDR1 GTSNPN and CDR2 SVGIG (reference sequence). This CDR3 is CAWVGYRAGSSYNEQFF. CDR3 DNA: TGTGCCTGGGTTGGGTACAGAGCGGGGAGCTCCTACAATGAGCAGTTCTTC.

This rearrangement joins TRBV24-1 to TRBJ2-2, with 10 bases matching TRBD2. Germline CDR1 KGHDR, CDR2 SFDVKD. This CDR3 contains 17 residues. V shed 4 bases, J shed 3 bases, and the junction held 7 bases outside the gene matches. The CDR3 region is CATSDPSGRADTGELFF. CDR3 bases: TGTGCCACCAGTGACCCGAGCGGGAGGGCCGACACCGGGGAGCTGTTTTTT.

V and J are TRBV27 and TRBJ2-5; 8 bases agree with TRBD2. The germline V gene encodes CDR1 MNHEY and CDR2 SMNVEV (reference sequence). The trim removed 0 bases at V and 4 bases at J, leaving 10 bases unmatched. The CDR3 is 17 amino acids. The CDR3 here is CASSLSPPGLVRETQYF. As DNA, the CDR3 is TGTGCCAGCAGTTTATCCCCTCCGGGACTAGTGCGAGAGACCCAGTACTTC.

The V call is TRBV21-1, the J call TRBJ2-7; no check of the table's D call, TRBD2, against the DNA was made. TRBV21-1 is listed as a pseudogene. This CDR3 contains 15 residues. DNA of the CDR3: TGTGCCAGCAGCAAAGTACTAGCGAGTTGCTACGAGCAGTACTTC. This sequence encodes CASSKVLASCYEQYF.

This clone came up once. The genes are TRBV4-3 and TRBJ2-5; 8 bases are a match to TRBD2. This CDR3 comprises 18 residues. Germline V CDR1 and CDR2: LGHNA, YSLEER. The V gene end was trimmed by 0 bases and the J gene end by 5 bases; junction bases not matched to a gene: 14. CDR3 residues: CASSQDRVRGEATETQYF. The CDR3 region has the DNA TGCGCCAGCAGCCAAGATCGAGTGCGGGGGGAGGCAACTGAGACCCAGTACTTC.

The chain is built from TRBV19 and TRBJ1-2; possibly TRBD1 for D (6 bases). CDR1 and CDR2 (germline): LNHDA, SQIVND (reference sequence). V lost 4 bases and J 8 bases, leaving 20 bases between the germline ends. This CDR3 is 15 amino acids long. CDR3 region: CASSTGVQVPRGYTF. The CDR3 DNA reads TGTGCCAGTAGTACAGGGGTACAGGTCCCGAGGGGCTACACCTTC.

The rearrangement uses TRBV7-2 and TRBJ2-7, with TRBD2 matching over 10 bases. J was trimmed by 5 bases and V by 3 bases; bases with no gene match: 13. The CDR3 consists of 17 residues. Germline values: CDR1 SGHTA, CDR2 FQGNSA. CDR3 amino acids: CASSFRGAASGSNEQYF. The CDR3, as DNA: TGTGCCAGCAGCTTTCGGGGTGCGGCTAGCGGGAGCAACGAGCAGTACTTC.

This clone was counted once. The V and J genes are TRBV19 and TRBJ2-3; TRBD1 matches 7 bases. Trimming removed 4 bases from V and 4 bases from J; junction bases left unmatched: 5. Germline V gives CDR1 LNHDA, CDR2 SQIVND (reference sequence). This CDR3 is built from 14 residues. The chain's CDR3 is CASSTRQGADTQYF. The CDR3, as DNA: TGTGCCAGTAGTACCCGACAGGGCGCAGATACGCAGTATTTT.

The V call is TRBV5-6, the J call TRBJ2-7, with D possibly TRBD1 on 6 matching bases. Germline-derived CDR1 and CDR2 are SGHDT and YYEEEE. CDR3 length equals 12 residues. V gave up 2 bases and J gave up 6 bases, with 9 bases separating them. The CDR3 bases are TGTGCCAGCAGCTTTAGGACAGTCGAGCAGTACTTC. It yields the protein CASSFRTVEQYF.

The chain is built from TRBV19 and TRBJ2-7, with TRBD2 matching 11 bases. Germline CDR1 and CDR2: LNHDA and SQIVND (reference sequence). V lost 4 bases, J lost 5 bases, and 10 bases stayed unmatched. This CDR3 region has 16 residues. The CDR3: CASSKASGRTRNEQYF. CDR3 bases: TGTGCCAGTAGTAAAGCTAGCGGGAGGACGCGGAACGAGCAGTACTTC.

The chain combines TRBV10-1 with TRBJ2-1; D possibly corresponds to TRBD2 (6 bases). The CDR3 is 15 amino acids. V was cut by 4 bases and J by 3 bases, with 13 bases left in between. Per germline, CDR1 WNHNN and CDR2 SYGVQD (reference sequence). The CDR3, as DNA: TGCGCCAGCAGTGCGGAGCGGGCCCGCTACAATGAGCAGTTCTTC. Its protein product is CASSAERARYNEQFF.

V and J are TRBV9 and TRBJ1-3; D perhaps matches TRBD1 (6 bases). Germline values: CDR1 SGDLS, CDR2 YYNGEE. CDR3 length: 17 residues. V was shortened by 0 bases and J by 0 bases, with 13 bases between the two germline ends. The CDR3 DNA follows: TGTGCCAGCAGCGTAGCTCCTGACAGGAGCTCTGGAAACACCATATATTTT. It translates to CASSVAPDRSSGNTIYF.

The V and J genes are TRBV10-2 and TRBJ2-7; perhaps TRBD2 as D (6 bases). Germline CDR1 is WSHSY and CDR2 is SAAADI. Trimming took off 6 bases at V and 2 bases at J, with 14 bases between the two ends. The CDR3 extends over 14 amino acids. The CDR3 region has the DNA TGCGCCAGCAGGCCGGACTATCAGGCCTACGAGCAGTACTTC. Translated: CASRPDYQAYEQYF.